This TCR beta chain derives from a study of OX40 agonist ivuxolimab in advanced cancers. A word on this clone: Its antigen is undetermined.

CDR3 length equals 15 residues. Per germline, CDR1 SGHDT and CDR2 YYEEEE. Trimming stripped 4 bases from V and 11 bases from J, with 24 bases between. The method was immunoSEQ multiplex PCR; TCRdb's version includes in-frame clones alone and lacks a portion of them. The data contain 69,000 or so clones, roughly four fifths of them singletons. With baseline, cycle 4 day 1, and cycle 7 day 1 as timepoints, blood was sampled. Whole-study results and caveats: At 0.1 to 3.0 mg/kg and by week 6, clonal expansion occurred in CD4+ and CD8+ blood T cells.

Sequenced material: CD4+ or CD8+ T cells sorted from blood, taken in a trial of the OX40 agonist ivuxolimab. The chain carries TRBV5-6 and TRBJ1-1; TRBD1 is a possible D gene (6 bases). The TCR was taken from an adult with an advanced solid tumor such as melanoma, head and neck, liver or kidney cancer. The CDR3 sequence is CASSQLQGGSFGAFF. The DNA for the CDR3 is TGTGCCAGCAGCCAACTACAGGGTGGGTCCTTCGGGGCTTTCTTT.